Shown below are 27 T cell receptor beta chains from a single sample sequenced in a study of identical twins. TCRdb re-called the 5' RACE reads with MiXCR, one entry per CDR3 protein. The table includes around 220,000 distinct CDR3 sequences, more than 12% detected once. Sequencing input: memory (CD45RO+) T cells sorted from blood. Receptors were obtained from a woman younger than 30 in good health.

This clonotype has ten or more counts. This rearrangement joins TRBV20-1 to TRBJ2-3; D unclear. Germline loops: CDR1 DFQATT, CDR2 SNEGSKA (reference sequence). The germline V and J ends were trimmed by 1 base and 1 base, with 9 bases remaining between them. The length of the CDR3 is 14 residues. In nucleotides, the CDR3 is TGCAGTGCTAGAGTGGCAGACCGCACAGATACGCAGTATTTT. Its translation is CSARVADRTDTQYF.

The genes are TRBV29-1 and TRBJ2-5; 8 nucleotides agree with TRBD2. Germline V gene lookup returns CDR1 SQVTM and CDR2 ANQGSEA. J lost 4 bases, V lost 6 bases, and 7 bases had no gene match. The CDR3 runs 13 residues. The CDR3 sequence is CSVRGGASETQYF. In DNA, the CDR3 is TGCAGCGTCCGGGGGGGCGCATCAGAGACCCAGTACTTC. Together with reference TRBV29-1 and TRBJ2-5, the CDR3 gives the full variable domain: SAVISQKPSRDICQRGTSLTIQCQVDSQVTMMFWYRQQPGQSLTLIATANQGSEATYESGFVIDKFPISRPNLTFSTLTVSNMSPEDSSIYLCSVRGGASETQYFGPGTRLLVL.

The rearrangement links TRBV20-1 to TRBJ1-4; D is possibly TRBD1 (5 bases). CDR1 DFQATT and CDR2 SNEGSKA come from the germline V gene (reference sequence). There are 14 residues in the CDR3. Trimming left V 1 base short and J 8 bases short, with 14 bases between. CDR3 DNA: TGCAGTGCTAGAGCCGGGGCAGACCAGGAAAAACTGTTTTTT. Its translation is CSARAGADQEKLFF.

This clonotype was observed a few times. J is TRBJ1-2 and V is TRBV5-1, with no clear D. Trimming removed 4 bases at V and 0 bases at J, with 13 bases between. Per the germline V gene, CDR1 is SGHRS and CDR2 is YFSETQ. This CDR3 is built from 15 residues. For the CDR3, the DNA is TGCGCCAGCAGCCCGAGGGCAGGAACTAACTATGGCTACACCTTC. As protein: CASSPRAGTNYGYTF.

The V gene is TRBV20-1, the J gene TRBJ2-2, with D tentatively TRBD1 or TRBD2 (5 bases each). V was pared by 4 bases and J by 2 bases, with 14 bases between. CDR1 and CDR2 from the germline V gene are DFQATT and SNEGSKA (reference sequence). The CDR3 has 15 residues. CDR3 bases: TGCAGTGCTATAACCGGGACCCTAAACACCGGGGAGCTGTTTTTT. It translates to CSAITGTLNTGELFF.

The chain employs TRBV3-1 and TRBJ1-5, with D perhaps TRBD1 (5 bases). The CDR3 runs 15 residues. V lost 1 base and J lost 3, with 10 bases in between. The germline V gene has CDR1 LGHDT and CDR2 YNNKEL (reference sequence). For the CDR3, the DNA is TGTGCCAGCAGCCAAGGGGGCGGGCCCAATCAGCCCCAGCATTTT. This sequence encodes CASSQGGGPNQPQHF.

This clonotype has a handful of counts. The chain has TRBV20-1 and TRBJ2-7, with 9 bases fitting TRBD1. The germline V gene encodes CDR1 DFQATT and CDR2 SNEGSKA (reference sequence). The CDR3 spans 12 residues. The V gene end was trimmed by 6 bases and the J gene end by 5 bases; junction bases not matched to a gene: 5. The CDR3 here is CSARTGGDEQYF. The CDR3 DNA sequence: TGCAGTGCCAGAACAGGGGGCGACGAGCAGTACTTC.

This clonotype was observed a few times. The chain carries TRBV5-1 and TRBJ1-1; the D is unclear. V was shortened by 3 bases and J by 11 bases, with 11 bases between the two germline ends. Germline lookup yields CDR1 SGHRS and CDR2 YFSETQ. This CDR3 is built from 11 residues. CDR3 nucleotide sequence: TGCGCCAGCAGCTCCGGGATGGACGCTTTCTTT. Translating it yields CASSSGMDAFF.

This clonotype was found many times. V usage is TRBV5-1 and J usage is TRBJ1-1, with D possibly matching TRBD1 (5 bases). V was pared by 1 base and J by 4 bases, with 17 bases between. From germline, CDR1 is SGHRS and CDR2 YFSETQ. CDR3 length: 16 amino acids. This CDR3 reads CASSLMGPSSGTEAFF. DNA for the CDR3: TGCGCCAGCAGCTTGATGGGGCCCTCGTCCGGCACTGAAGCTTTCTTT.

V gene TRBV5-1 combines with J gene TRBJ2-7, with D unresolved. CDR3 length equals 13 residues. V was cut by 5 bases and J by 7 bases, with 16 bases left in between. CDR1 is SGHRS, CDR2 YFSETQ, per germline. The CDR3 DNA sequence: TGCGCCAGCAGTGCCGGTATCTCTGGGGAGCAGTACTTC. Amino acids: CASSAGISGEQYF.

The chain links TRBV4-3 to TRBJ2-7; D ambiguous. The V gene's germline CDR1 is LGHNA and CDR2 YSLEER. The CDR3 covers 15 residues. V gave up 0 bases and J gave up 2 bases, with 11 bases separating them. The CDR3 sequence: CASSQDRRITYEQYF. The CDR3 nucleotides are TGCGCCAGCAGCCAAGACCGACGGATTACCTACGAGCAGTACTTC.

V and J are TRBV11-2 and TRBJ2-7; D gene ambiguous. Trimming cost V 1 base and J 0 bases, with 10 bases left between them. Germline values: CDR1 SGHAT, CDR2 FQNNGV. CDR3 size: 15 residues. The CDR3 sequence: CASSLGPVSSYEQYF. The CDR3 coding sequence is TGTGCCAGCAGCTTAGGCCCTGTTAGCTCCTACGAGCAGTACTTC.

The chain links TRBV7-9 to TRBJ1-1; 12 bases are shared with TRBD1. Unmatched junction bases numbered 4, after V lost 5 bases and J lost 9 bases. Germline V lookup: CDR1 SEHNR, CDR2 FQNEAQ (reference sequence). The CDR3 runs to 13 residues. CDR3 residues: CASSQGTGGQAFF. In nucleotides, the CDR3 is TGTGCCAGCAGCCAAGGGACAGGGGGCCAAGCTTTCTTT.

There are a few counts of this clonotype. The chain employs TRBV4-3 and TRBJ2-7, with D tentatively TRBD1 (5 bases). The V and J ends lost 3 bases and 2 bases respectively, with 11 bases between them. The CDR3 runs 14 residues. Germline V lookup: CDR1 LGHNA, CDR2 YSLEER. In DNA, the CDR3 is TGCGCCAGCAGCCAGTGGGGCCGAACCTACGAGCAGTACTTC. This encodes CASSQWGRTYEQYF.

The V and J genes are TRBV29-1 and TRBJ1-1; D is unresolved. Trimming took 3 bases from V and 1 from J, leaving 9 bases between them. This CDR3 comprises 13 residues. Germline V gene lookup returns CDR1 SQVTM and CDR2 ANQGSEA. CDR3 loop: CSVETHTNTEAFF. The CDR3 nucleotides read TGCAGCGTTGAGACACACACGAACACTGAAGCTTTCTTT.

The chain employs TRBV6-1 and TRBJ1-2; D not resolved. Germline CDR1 reads MNHNS; CDR2 reads SASEGT. V was clipped by 6 bases and J by 2 bases, with 16 bases between them. The CDR3 extends over 15 amino acids. CDR3 nucleotides: TGTGCCAGCAGCTTTCTATCTGGCGGGAACTATGGCTACACCTTC. Protein product: CASSFLSGGNYGYTF.

This clonotype was found a few times. The chain recombines TRBV12-3 or TRBV12-4 with TRBJ1-2, with D possibly TRBD1 on 5 matching bases. The CDR3 is made up of 13 amino acids. The germline V and J ends were trimmed by 3 bases and 4 bases, with 9 bases remaining between them. The CDR3 is CASSFPQGYGYTF. The CDR3 region has the DNA TGTGCCAGCAGTTTCCCGCAGGGCTATGGCTACACCTTC.

The J gene is TRBJ2-3, the V gene TRBV12-3 or TRBV12-4; D not resolved. V dropped 6 bases and J dropped 0 bases, with 19 bases sitting between them. The CDR3 runs to 17 residues. The CDR3 spells CASRREGQSTSTDTQYF. CDR3 DNA: TGTGCCAGCAGGCGCGAAGGGCAGTCCACTAGCACAGATACGCAGTATTTT.

This clonotype was seen ten or more times. V gene TRBV25-1 combines with J gene TRBJ1-6; 9 bases are shared with TRBD1. Trimming removed 2 bases from V and 7 bases from J; junction bases left unmatched: 9. The CDR3 is 17 residues long. The germline V gene has CDR1 MGHDK and CDR2 SYGVNS. The CDR3 sequence: CASSEGWGQGRNSPLHF. The CDR3 nucleotides read TGTGCCAGCAGTGAAGGGTGGGGACAGGGAAGGAATTCACCCCTCCACTTT.

This clonotype was picked up a small number of times. CDR3 DNA sequence: TGTGCCTGGATTCGTGCGGGACAGGGATACTATGGCTACACCTTC. Translation: CAWIRAGQGYYGYTF. This sequence joins TRBV30 and TRBJ1-2; 9 positions agree with TRBD1. V gave up 4 bases and J gave up 3 bases; unmatched junction bases: 9. The CDR3 is made up of 15 amino acids. Germline V gene lookup returns CDR1 GTSNPN and CDR2 SVGIG (reference sequence).

This clonotype was detected a few times. The J gene is TRBJ2-7, the V gene TRBV5-1, with D perhaps matching TRBD2 (5 bases). Germline CDR1 reads SGHRS; CDR2 reads YFSETQ. V lost 1 base and J lost 4, with 21 bases in between. The CDR3 totals 17 residues. For the CDR3, the DNA is TGCGCCAGCAGCTTGACTAGGGAACTAATCCGCGAATACGAGCAGTACTTC. Its protein is CASSLTRELIREYEQYF.

This clonotype appeared many times. The CDR3 loop is CASSRQGRDEKLFF. The CDR3 DNA follows: TGTGCCAGCAGCCGACAGGGTAGGGATGAAAAACTGTTTTTT. V and J are TRBV7-2 and TRBJ1-4; 7 positions agree with TRBD1. Trimming at V came to 5 bases and at J to 6 bases, leaving 6 bases not matched to a gene. The CDR3 has 14 residues. Germline V gene sequence: CDR1 SGHTA, CDR2 FQGNSA.

The rearrangement links TRBV7-2 to TRBJ1-2; the D is unclear. The CDR3 contains 16 residues. Germline V lookup: CDR1 SGHTA, CDR2 FQGNSA. With 5 bases removed from V and 7 bases from J, the gap between germline ends came to 23 bases. The CDR3 nucleotides read TGTGCCAGCAGCCCAAGATCACCCCTCGGGTCGGGTGGCTACACCTTC. Encoded protein: CASSPRSPLGSGGYTF.

The rearrangement joins TRBV7-2 to TRBJ1-2; 7 bases are a match to TRBD1. The germline CDR1 and CDR2 sequences are SGHTA and FQGNSA. With V trimmed by 1 base and J by 8 bases, 7 bases remained unmatched. CDR3 length: 14 residues. Here the CDR3 reads CASSLGSDRVGYTF. The CDR3 DNA follows: TGTGCCAGCAGCTTAGGTAGTGACAGGGTCGGCTACACCTTC.

Only a few counts were recorded for this clonotype. The chain carries TRBV10-3 and TRBJ2-5; 11 bases agree with TRBD2. Germline V lookup: CDR1 ENHRY, CDR2 SYGVKD. This CDR3 contains 15 residues. Losses at the gene ends were 3 bases for V and 4 bases for J; bases not matched to a gene: 4. CDR3 protein: CAISEHSGRGETQYF. The CDR3 nucleotides are TGTGCCATCAGTGAACATAGCGGGAGGGGAGAGACCCAGTACTTC.

V gene TRBV10-3 combines with J gene TRBJ2-7, with 7 bases matching TRBD2. Looked up from germline, CDR1 is ENHRY and CDR2 is SYGVKD. The CDR3 covers 14 residues. The junction had 9 bases not matched to a gene; V was cut back by 5 bases and J by 5 bases. The CDR3 sequence is CAISPTSQAHEQYF. CDR3 in DNA: TGTGCCATCAGTCCGACTAGCCAGGCCCACGAGCAGTACTTC.

In this sample, this clonotype turned up a few times. The chain carries TRBV11-3 and TRBJ2-5, with a weak D call TRBD2 (6 bases). V was clipped by 10 bases and J by 3 bases, with 12 bases between them. There are 12 residues in the CDR3. Germline loops: CDR1 SGHNT, CDR2 YENEEA. Written as DNA, the CDR3 is TGTGCCACCGCGGGGCTAGAAGAGACCCAGTACTTC. Residues: CATAGLEETQYF.